The clone carrying this T cell receptor beta chain has at least ten counts. V lost 1 base and J 4 bases, leaving 16 bases between the germline ends. Germline V gene sequence: CDR1 DFQATT, CDR2 SNEGSKA (reference sequence). The CDR3 spans 15 residues. The data were taken from a study of patients and donors after allogeneic stem cell transplantation. In TCRdb, the RT-PCR reads were re-called with MiXCR into one record per CDR3 protein. The sample yields approximately 220,000 distinct CDR3 sequences, about 37% seen once. The chain couples TRBV20-1 to TRBJ1-2; D is uncertain. The specimen sequenced was blood, either unsorted or a sorted T cell fraction (not recorded which). The receptor was derived from a human donor who was either an allogeneic HSCT recipient or a stem cell or donor lymphocyte infusion donor (not recorded which). It is not recorded whose cells these are; they may come from a transplant donor. Here the CDR3 reads CSARVFPRGVYGYTF. The CDR3 DNA reads TGCAGTGCTAGAGTTTTCCCCAGAGGAGTCTATGGCTACACCTTC.